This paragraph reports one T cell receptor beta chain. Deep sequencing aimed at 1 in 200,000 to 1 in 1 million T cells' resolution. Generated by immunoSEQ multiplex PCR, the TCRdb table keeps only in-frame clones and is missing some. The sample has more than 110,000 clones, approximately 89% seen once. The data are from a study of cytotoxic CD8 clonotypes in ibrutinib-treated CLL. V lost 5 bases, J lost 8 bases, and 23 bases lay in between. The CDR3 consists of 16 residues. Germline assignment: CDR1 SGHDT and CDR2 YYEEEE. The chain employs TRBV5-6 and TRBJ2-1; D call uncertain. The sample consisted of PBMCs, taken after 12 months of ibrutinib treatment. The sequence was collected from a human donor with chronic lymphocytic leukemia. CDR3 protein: CASRSPDGNLGDEQFF. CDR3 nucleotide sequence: TGTGCCAGCAGATCCCCGGACGGAAACCTTGGTGATGAGCAGTTCTTC.